This record concerns one T cell receptor (beta chain) sequence. This record comes from a study of blood T cell repertoires in COVID-19. Study at large: Sites in the United States, Italy and Spain provided acute and convalescent COVID-19 samples. PBMCs, B-cell-depleted T cells, or T cells provided the cDNA or gDNA that made up the material.

CDR3 length: 14 amino acids. V shed 5 bases and J 2 bases; nucleotides not matched to a gene: 4. Germline CDR1 and CDR2: KGHSH and LQKENI. Per the authors' pipeline: Amplifying reference gene primers gave estimates of nucleated cell counts. Produced via immunoSEQ multiplex PCR; TCRdb's table is partial and in-frame only. V, J and clone size derive from that table, while D and trimming were established from the DNA sequence. The sample carries 50,000 or so clones, 86% recorded once. The sample comprised peripheral blood. The clonotype originates from a woman of 80 years or more with acute or convalescent COVID-19. The chain has TRBV18 and TRBJ1-2; 8 bases are a match to TRBD1. In nucleotides, the CDR3 is TGTGCCAGCTCAAGTCGACAGGGGAACTATGGCTACACCTTC. Its translation is CASSSRQGNYGYTF.